The entry that follows covers one T cell receptor beta chain sequence. In the original processing: It was from reference gene primer amplification that nucleated cell counts were estimated. Method: immunoSEQ multiplex PCR; TCRdb's copy keeps in-frame clones and lacks some. V and J calls plus clone size are reproduced from that table; the DNA served to infer D and trimming. Counted here are some 250,000 clones, around 90% occurring once; the ten biggest clones make up 6% to 9%. This sample was included in a study of blood T cell repertoires in COVID-19. The V gene end was trimmed by 6 bases and the J gene end by 4 bases; junction bases not matched to a gene: 7. The CDR3 is 15 residues long. The germline gives CDR1 LNHDA, CDR2 SQIVND (reference sequence).

This TCR was recovered from a man aged 55 to 70 who had recovered from COVID-19. The J gene is TRBJ1-3, the V gene TRBV19; 9 bases match TRBD1. Sequencing was carried out using peripheral blood. CDR3 residues: CASSRDRALGNTIYF. The CDR3 DNA sequence: TGTGCCAGTAGCCGGGACAGGGCGCTCGGAAACACCATATATTTT.